This TCR beta chain was recovered during a study of blood T cells in healthy people across ages. Notes on the study in general: A strong correlation was found between TCR beta diversity and the percentage of naive T cells.

Many counts were recorded for this clonotype. Its antigen is not identified. CDR3 length: 13 residues. CDR1 is SQVTM, CDR2 ANQGSEA, per germline. Losses at the gene ends were 7 bases for V and 6 bases for J; bases not matched to a gene: 9. Alongside a J-beta primer mix, a sample-barcoded 5' primer served in a second PCR lasting about 7 to 12 cycles. TCRdb reanalysed the 5' RACE reads using MiXCR and keeps one entry per CDR3 protein. The sample gives roughly 1.5 million distinct CDR3 sequences, less than 45% of which show up once; about 4% is in the top ten. Isolation yielded PBMCs, at least 6.5 million per sample, in every case.

Source material: blood. The source is a young woman in good health. This chain links TRBV29-1 with TRBJ2-3, with TRBD2 matching 8 bases. CDR3 loop: CSEQAGAGDTQYF. The DNA of the CDR3 is TGCAGCGAACAAGCGGGGGCGGGGGATACGCAGTATTTT.